The TCR beta chain described here comes from a study of T cells expressing NK-cell markers (dated by TCRdb to the early 2020s). The study in broad terms: In sorted CD3+CD56+NKG2C+, CD3+CD56+NKG2C- and CD3+CD56-NKG2C+ T-cell subsets from about 8 donors, TCR beta-chain repertoires were profiled. Sequencing of the libraries produced 2 x 150 bp reads on Illumina HiSeq 2000/2500, MiSeq or NextSeq. The eight sequenced donors were randomly selected healthy volunteers, three men and five women. Seven of the eight sequenced donors were HCMV-seropositive and one was HCMV-seronegative.

Reads for this sample came from an Illumina HiSeq 2000. TCR beta cDNA libraries were made by 5'RACE template switching that added a universal primer site and unique molecular identifiers. cDNA synthesis was primed from the TCR beta constant segment, followed by two successive PCR amplification steps. In the authors' own workflow: MIGEC handled demultiplexing of the reads and grouping by UMI, while MiTCR was used to assemble and quantify clonotypes. To remove erroneous sequences, TCR cDNA sequences were retained only when supported by two or more reads. The tcR package was used for downstream repertoire analysis, and clonotypes were matched across fractions by CDR3 nucleotide sequence plus V segment. VDJmatch was used to annotate antigen specificity against VDJdb, with one amino acid substitution in CDR3 allowed. The reads, reprocessed by TCRdb, yield one row per CDR3 protein sequence and no DNA. The V and J calls, along with clone size, are taken from TCRdb and not from the paper's own processing. The table for this sample shows roughly 180,000 distinct CDR3 sequences. Of the sample, about a fifth is held by the ten largest clones.

On the study overall, not on this receptor specifically: Those dominant clonotypes were again the most abundant among CD3+CD56-NKG2C+ cells in a handful of donors, at about 25-60.1%. Whether the expanded NKG2C-expressing T cell clones were specific for HCMV antigens was left unclear. In several donors, the dominant CD3+CD56+NKG2C+ clonotypes were found to rank among the top 10 CD8+ clonotypes and to make up roughly 1.0-8% of CD8+ T cells.

HCMV serostatus was determined by detecting HCMV-specific IgG in serum with a commercial ELISA kit. Peripheral blood mononuclear cells were isolated from blood by Ficoll density gradient centrifugation. With respect to this clonotype: The target of this receptor is not known.

According to the germline V gene, CDR1 reads SGHRS and CDR2 reads YFSETQ. The CDR3 goes from the cysteine to the phenylalanine over 19 residues. This entry has no DNA. The clonotype comes from a woman between 18 and 75 years old in good health. The sequenced sample consisted of blood T cells: a sorted CD56 or NKG2C T cell subset, CD4+ or CD8+ T cells, or bulk PBMC T cells (not recorded which). The chain links TRBV5-1 with TRBJ1-2. The CDR3 has the sequence CASSFYRPGGLDPNYGYTF.